The clone carrying this TCR beta chain was seen only a few times. The data stem from a study of blood T cell dynamics during melanoma immunotherapy. At the level of the study: Standard first-line treatment here was pembrolizumab or nivolumab plus ipilimumab in metastatic melanoma.

Unmatched junction bases numbered 4, after V lost 6 bases and J lost 4 bases. Germline V gives CDR1 SGHTA, CDR2 FQGTGA. This CDR3 has 13 residues. Data came from immunoSEQ multiplex PCR; TCRdb stores just in-frame clones and leaves some out. Of 4,300 or so clones in the sample, roughly 80% were seen once. The time point was: pre-treatment baseline. Samples come from before therapy and from week 3 after the first blockade cycle. No patient had earlier systemic cancer treatment, concurrent immunosuppressants, or another active cancer. This sample comprised blood, obtained from a patient treated with checkpoint blockade. The TCR was taken from a human donor with melanoma. The J gene is TRBJ2-7, the V gene TRBV7-3, with 9 bases aligning to TRBD1. The CDR3 nucleotides read TGTGCCAGCAGTCCGGGACAGGGTTACGAGCAGTACTTC. Residues: CASSPGQGYEQYF. Filled out from reference TRBV7-3 and TRBJ2-7, the complete variable domain reads GAGVSQTPSNKVTEKGKYVELRCDPISGHTALYWYRQSLGQGPEFLIYFQGTGAADDSGLPNDRFFAVRPEGSVSTLKIQRTERGDSAVYLCASSPGQGYEQYFGPGTRLTVT.